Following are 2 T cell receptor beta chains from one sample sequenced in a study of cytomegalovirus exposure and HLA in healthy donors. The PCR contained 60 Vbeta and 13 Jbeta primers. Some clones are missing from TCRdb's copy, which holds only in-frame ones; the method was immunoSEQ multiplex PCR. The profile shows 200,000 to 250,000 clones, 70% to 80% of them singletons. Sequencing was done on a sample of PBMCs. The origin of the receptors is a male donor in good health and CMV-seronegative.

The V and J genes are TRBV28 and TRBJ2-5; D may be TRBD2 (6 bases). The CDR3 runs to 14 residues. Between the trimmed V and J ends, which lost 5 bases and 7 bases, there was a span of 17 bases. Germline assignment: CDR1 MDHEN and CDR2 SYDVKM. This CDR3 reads CASSPVGGDGTQYF. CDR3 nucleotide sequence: TGTGCCAGCAGTCCCGTGGGGGGAGATGGGACCCAGTACTTC. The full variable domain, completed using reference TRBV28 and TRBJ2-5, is DVKVTQSSRYLVKRTGEKVFLECVQDMDHENMFWYRQDPGLGLRLIYFSYDVKMKEKGDIPEGYSVSREKKERFSLILESASTNQTSMYLCASSPVGGDGTQYFGPGTRLLVL.

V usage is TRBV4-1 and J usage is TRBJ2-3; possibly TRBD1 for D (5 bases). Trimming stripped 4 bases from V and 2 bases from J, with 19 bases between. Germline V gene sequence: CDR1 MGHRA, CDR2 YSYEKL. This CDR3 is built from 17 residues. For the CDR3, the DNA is TGCGCCAGCAGCCGACCCTGGGGCCGCCAGGACACAGATACGCAGTATTTT. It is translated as CASSRPWGRQDTDTQYF.